A single sample gave rise to the 26 T cell receptor beta chains below, sequenced in a study of blood T cell repertoires in COVID-19. TCRdb's copy holds only in-frame clones and misses some; the assay was immunoSEQ multiplex PCR. The top ten hold 4.5% to 5% of the sample, which has some 150,000 clones, about 82% seen once. The sample comprised peripheral blood. Source of these receptors: a woman aged 80 or older with active or convalescent COVID-19.

The CDR3 is CASSKTTGGFQPQHF. In nucleotides, the CDR3 is TGTGCCAGCAGCAAAACGACAGGGGGCTTTCAGCCCCAGCATTTT. The rearrangement joins TRBV11-2 to TRBJ1-5, with 10 bases matching TRBD1. V shed 5 bases and J 6 bases; nucleotides not matched to a gene: 7. The germline V gene has CDR1 SGHAT and CDR2 FQNNGV. The length of the CDR3 is 15 residues.

This clone was seen ten or more times. The V and J genes are TRBV5-4 and TRBJ2-7, with TRBD2 as a possible D gene (6 bases). Germline values: CDR1 SGHNT, CDR2 YYREEE (reference sequence). V dropped 1 base and J dropped 6 bases, with 17 bases sitting between them. The CDR3 totals 15 residues. CDR3 region: CASSLYGGEAGEQYF. CDR3 in DNA: TGTGCCAGCAGCTTGTATGGCGGGGAGGCTGGCGAGCAGTACTTC.

The rearrangement uses TRBV6-1 and TRBJ1-2; TRBD1 is a possible D gene (5 bases). V dropped 1 base and J dropped 3 bases, with 15 bases sitting between them. CDR3 length equals 16 residues. CDR1 is MNHNS and CDR2 is SASEGT in the germline V gene. The CDR3: CASSEVLVRVDYGYTF. As DNA, the CDR3 is TGTGCCAGCAGTGAAGTCCTCGTCAGGGTCGACTATGGCTACACCTTC.

The CDR3 here is CASSQRAGGIHEQYF. CDR3 in DNA: TGTGCCAGCAGCCAACGAGCGGGGGGGATCCACGAGCAGTACTTC. The chain combines TRBV4-2 with TRBJ2-7, with TRBD2 matching 10 bases. With 2 bases clipped from V and 5 bases from J, the junction kept 6 bases outside the gene matches. Looked up from germline, CDR1 is LGHNA and CDR2 is YNFKEQ. The CDR3 loop spans 15 amino acids.

This clone turned up a few times. The chain is built from TRBV4-1 and TRBJ2-5, with 12 bases fitting TRBD2. The V gene end was trimmed by 7 bases and the J gene end by 6 bases; junction bases not matched to a gene: 12. The germline CDR1 and CDR2 sequences are MGHRA and YSYEKL. The CDR3 sequence is 16 residues long. The CDR3 loop is CASTATSGGTTKTQYF. As DNA, the CDR3 is TGCGCCAGCACCGCGACTAGCGGGGGAACTACGAAGACCCAGTACTTC.

The CDR3 is CASSKRKEDGPGSNEKLFF. For the CDR3, the DNA is TGTGCCAGCAGCAAAAGGAAGGAGGATGGTCCGGGGTCTAATGAAAAACTGTTTTTT. The rearrangement uses TRBV21-1 and TRBJ1-4. TRBV21-1 is a pseudogene segment. This CDR3 is 19 amino acids long.

This clone showed up just once. This chain joins TRBV2 and TRBJ2-1; the match to TRBD2 covers 7 bases. The germline CDR1 and CDR2 sequences are SNHLY and FYNNEI. With V trimmed by 7 bases and J by 0 bases, 6 bases remained unmatched. CDR3 size: 15 residues. As DNA, the CDR3 is TGTGCCAGCACCGCAGCGGGGAGCTCCTACAATGAGCAGTTCTTC. This sequence encodes CASTAAGSSYNEQFF. The complete variable domain, with remaining parts taken from reference TRBV2 and TRBJ2-1, reads EPEVTQTPSHQVTQMGQEVILRCVPISNHLYFYWYRQILGQKVEFLVSFYNNEISEKSEIFDDQFSVERPDGSNFTLKIRSTKLEDSAMYFCASTAAGSSYNEQFFGPGTRLTVL.

This rearrangement joins TRBV7-9 to TRBJ1-2; TRBD1 matches at 8 bases. Losses at the gene ends were 6 bases for V and 7 bases for J; bases not matched to a gene: 4. CDR3 size: 12 residues. From germline, CDR1 is SEHNR and CDR2 FQNEAQ (reference sequence). The CDR3 region has the DNA TGTGCCAGCAGTTTTACAGGGGGTGGCTACACCTTC. Its translation is CASSFTGGGYTF.

The CDR3 here is CAWSEGDTEAFF. In DNA, the CDR3 is TGTGCCTGGAGCGAGGGAGACACTGAAGCTTTCTTT. The rearrangement uses TRBV30 and TRBJ1-1; D gene ambiguous. The CDR3 runs to 12 residues. Germline V gene sequence: CDR1 GTSNPN, CDR2 SVGIG (reference sequence). Trimming took 3 bases from V and 3 from J, leaving 8 bases between them.

The rearrangement uses TRBV18 and TRBJ1-1, with D possibly matching TRBD1 (5 bases). Germline CDR1 and CDR2: KGHSH and LQKENI. This CDR3 is 15 amino acids long. The V end lost 5 bases, the J end lost 1 base, and 14 bases lay between the germline ends. CDR3 loop: CASSISRDWNTEAFF. CDR3 bases: TGTGCCAGCTCAATATCCCGGGACTGGAACACTGAAGCTTTCTTT.

V usage is TRBV20-1 and J usage is TRBJ2-1, with D possibly TRBD1 on 6 matching bases. Germline lookup yields CDR1 DFQATT and CDR2 SNEGSKA (reference sequence). Trimming shortened V by 3 bases and J by 11 bases, and 14 bases separated the two germline ends. This CDR3 contains 12 residues. The CDR3 DNA sequence: TGCAGTGCTAGTGCGGCAGGACAGCAGCAGTTCTTC. This translates into CSASAAGQQQFF.

This clone was seen once. The chain recombines TRBV9 with TRBJ1-1; D is uncertain. The CDR3 runs to 12 residues. Germline values: CDR1 SGDLS, CDR2 YYNGEE. Between the trimmed V and J ends, which lost 4 bases and 2 bases, there was a span of 6 bases. CDR3 in DNA: TGTGCCAGCAGCCCCGTAAACACTGAAGCTTTCTTT. Its translation is CASSPVNTEAFF.

This chain joins TRBV4-3 and TRBJ1-2, with D possibly matching TRBD1 (5 bases). The V and J ends lost 0 bases and 6 bases respectively, with 20 bases between them. The CDR3 spans 17 residues. Germline V lookup: CDR1 LGHNA, CDR2 YSLEER. DNA for the CDR3: TGCGCCAGCAGCCAAGATCGGGGGGGACCGCGGGCCGATGGCTACACCTTC. It specifies CASSQDRGGPRADGYTF.

This chain connects TRBV28 to TRBJ1-6; D gene uncertain. The V gene lost 2 bases and the J gene lost 10 bases, with 12 bases spanning the gap. Germline CDR1 MDHEN, CDR2 SYDVKM. The CDR3 contains 14 residues. The CDR3, as DNA: TGTGCCAGCAGTTTAAGGCAGGTAACATCACCCCTCCACTTT. As protein: CASSLRQVTSPLHF.

J is TRBJ2-7 and V is TRBV4-1; TRBD1 is a possible D gene (5 bases). The V and J ends lost 2 bases and 6 bases respectively, with 14 bases between them. The CDR3 totals 14 residues. The V gene's germline CDR1 is MGHRA and CDR2 YSYEKL. DNA of the CDR3: TGCGCCAGCAGCCAATTAAGCCAGGGTTCCGAGCAGTACTTC. Its translation: CASSQLSQGSEQYF.

The chain employs TRBV3-1 (or the pseudogene TRBV3-2) and TRBJ1-1; D not certain. The CDR3 is 14 amino acids. Germline values: CDR1 LGHDT, CDR2 YNNKEL (reference sequence). Deletions cut 4 bases from V and 3 bases from J, with 12 bases between. CDR3 sequence reads: CASSPPQGDTEAFF. As DNA, the CDR3 is TGTGCCAGCAGCCCGCCACAAGGAGACACTGAAGCTTTCTTT.

This clone was recorded many times. This chain uses TRBV5-4 with TRBJ2-7; possible D gene TRBD2, 6 bases. This CDR3 spans 14 amino acids. V lost 0 bases and J 3 bases, leaving 10 bases between the germline ends. Germline CDR1 reads SGHNT; CDR2 reads YYREEE (reference sequence). CDR3 amino acids: CASSLVGGVYEQYF. The CDR3 DNA sequence: TGTGCCAGCAGCTTGGTGGGGGGTGTCTACGAGCAGTACTTC.

The chain links TRBV7-2 to TRBJ2-7; D is ambiguous. The V and J ends lost 1 base and 1 base respectively, with 8 bases between them. The CDR3 spans 14 residues. Germline V CDR1 and CDR2: SGHTA, FQGNSA. CDR3 protein: CASSLVWASYEQYF. CDR3 DNA sequence: TGTGCCAGCAGCTTAGTTTGGGCGTCCTACGAGCAGTACTTC.

The chain employs TRBV11-1 and TRBJ1-2; D not resolved. This CDR3 comprises 13 residues. The V gene lost 5 bases and the J gene lost 8 bases, with 15 bases spanning the gap. Germline-derived CDR1 and CDR2 are SGHAT and FQDESV (reference sequence). The CDR3 sequence: CASSDLNLAGYTF. The CDR3 coding sequence is TGTGCCAGCAGCGATTTAAATCTTGCGGGCTACACCTTC.

The V and J genes are TRBV5-1 and TRBJ2-5, with 7 bases matching TRBD1. Germline-derived CDR1 and CDR2 are SGHRS and YFSETQ. There are 16 residues in the CDR3. The ends lost 1 base at V and 1 base at J; junction bases unmatched: 7. The CDR3 DNA reads as TGCGCCAGCAGCTTGTCCCCAGGGGGAGCCCAAGAGACCCAGTACTTC. Translating gives CASSLSPGGAQETQYF.

V gene TRBV2 combines with J gene TRBJ2-5; tentatively, D is TRBD2 (5 bases). Germline assignment: CDR1 SNHLY and CDR2 FYNNEI. The CDR3 sequence is 15 residues long. Deletions cut 4 bases from V and 2 bases from J, with 14 bases between. CDR3 DNA: TGTGCCAGCAGTGTGATGAGAGGGCCTCAAGAGACCCAGTACTTC. Its protein is CASSVMRGPQETQYF.

This chain connects TRBV29-1 to TRBJ2-3; D is perhaps TRBD1 (6 bases). CDR3 length: 14 residues. V shed 2 bases and J shed 1 base, with 10 bases lying between them. CDR1 is SQVTM and CDR2 is ANQGSEA in the germline V gene. In DNA, the CDR3 is TGCAGCGTTGAAAGGGGGATCGGCACAGATACGCAGTATTTT. This codes for CSVERGIGTDTQYF.

The chain is built from TRBV5-8 and TRBJ1-2; 7 bases agree with TRBD1. Trimming at V came to 2 bases and at J to 8 bases, leaving 6 bases not matched to a gene. The germline gives CDR1 SGHTS, CDR2 YDEGEE. This CDR3 spans 13 amino acids. The CDR3 reads CASSLQGKEGYTF. The CDR3 DNA reads TGTGCCAGCAGCTTACAGGGGAAGGAAGGCTACACCTTC.

This chain joins TRBV2 and TRBJ1-5, with D perhaps TRBD1 (6 bases). Germline CDR1 is SNHLY and CDR2 is FYNNEI. Trimming pared 4 bases from V and 4 bases from J, leaving 8 bases between. The CDR3 loop spans 13 amino acids. The CDR3 here is CASSGQGNQPQHF. The CDR3 DNA reads as TGTGCCAGCAGTGGCCAGGGGAATCAGCCCCAGCATTTT.

V and J are TRBV7-3 and TRBJ1-2; perhaps TRBD1 as D (5 bases). CDR1 SGHTA and CDR2 FQGTGA come from the germline V gene. This CDR3 comprises 14 residues. V lost 5 bases to trimming and J lost 4 bases, with 14 bases between them. Here the CDR3 DNA reads TGTGCCAGCAGCCGCCAGGGCGACCTCTATGGCTACACCTTC. Residues: CASSRQGDLYGYTF.

This sequence joins TRBV30 and TRBJ2-5; D perhaps matches TRBD2 (6 bases). V lost 0 bases to trimming and J lost 5 bases, with 16 bases between them. Germline loops: CDR1 GTSNPN, CDR2 SVGIG (reference sequence). The CDR3 length is 15 residues. As DNA, the CDR3 is TGTGCCTGGAGTGTACTCGGGACTCCGAGGGAGACCCAGTACTTC. As protein: CAWSVLGTPRETQYF.